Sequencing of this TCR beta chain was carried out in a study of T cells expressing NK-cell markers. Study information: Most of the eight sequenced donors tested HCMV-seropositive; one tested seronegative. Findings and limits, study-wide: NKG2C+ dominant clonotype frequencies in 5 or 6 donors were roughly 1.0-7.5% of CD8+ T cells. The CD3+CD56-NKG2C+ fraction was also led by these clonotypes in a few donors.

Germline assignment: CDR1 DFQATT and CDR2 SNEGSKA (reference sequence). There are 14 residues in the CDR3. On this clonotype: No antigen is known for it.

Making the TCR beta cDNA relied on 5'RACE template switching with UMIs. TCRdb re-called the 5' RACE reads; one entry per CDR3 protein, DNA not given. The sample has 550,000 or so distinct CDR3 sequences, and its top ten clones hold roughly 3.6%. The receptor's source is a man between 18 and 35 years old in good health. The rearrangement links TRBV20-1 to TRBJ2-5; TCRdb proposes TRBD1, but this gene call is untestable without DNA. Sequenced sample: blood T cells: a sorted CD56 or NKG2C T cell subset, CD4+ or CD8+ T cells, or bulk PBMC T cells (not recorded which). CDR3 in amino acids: CSASFDGAQETQYF.